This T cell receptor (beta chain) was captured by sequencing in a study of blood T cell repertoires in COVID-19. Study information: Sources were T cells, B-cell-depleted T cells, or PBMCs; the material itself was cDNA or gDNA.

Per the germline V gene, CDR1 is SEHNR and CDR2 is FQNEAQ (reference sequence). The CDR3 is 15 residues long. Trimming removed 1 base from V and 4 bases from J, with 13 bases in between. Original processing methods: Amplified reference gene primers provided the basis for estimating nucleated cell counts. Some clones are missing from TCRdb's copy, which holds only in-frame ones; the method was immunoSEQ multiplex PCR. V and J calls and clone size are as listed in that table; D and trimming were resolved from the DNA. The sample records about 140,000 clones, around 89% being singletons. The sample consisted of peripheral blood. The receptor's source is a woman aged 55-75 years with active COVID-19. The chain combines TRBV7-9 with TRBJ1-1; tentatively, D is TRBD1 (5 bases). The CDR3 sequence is CASSLGQGRPTEAFF. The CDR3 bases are TGTGCCAGCAGCTTAGGCCAGGGCAGGCCCACTGAAGCTTTCTTT.